These T cell receptor beta chains were read from a single sample in a study of tumor-infiltrating lymphocytes in oesophageal squamous cell carcinoma. TCRdb re-called the PCR reads with MiXCR, one entry per CDR3 protein. The table records 12,000 or so distinct CDR3 sequences, roughly three fifths of them present only once. The sequenced sample consisted of esophageal tumor tissue. Every receptor here comes from a female donor with esophageal squamous cell carcinoma. CDR3s include the opening cysteine and the closing phenylalanine or tryptophan. Each record gives: D gene, V gene, clone size, J gene, CDR3 protein, CDR3 DNA. A D gene is named only where the DNA matches it firmly. Clone sizes are given selectively: once, few, many, or a class where the clone is expanded.

TRBD1,TRBV24-1,few,TRBJ2-1,CATSAGTGGSNEQFF,TGTGCCACCAGTGCCGGGACAGGGGGCTCAAATGAGCAGTTCTTC
TRBD1,TRBV6-1,many,TRBJ1-1,CASSLGQGKAFF,TGTGCCAGCAGTTTGGGACAGGGAAAAGCTTTCTTT
TRBD2,TRBV12-3/TRBV12-4,-,TRBJ2-5,CASSFNRAGAQETQYF,TGTGCCAGCAGTTTTAATCGAGCGGGGGCCCAAGAGACCCAGTACTTC
-,TRBV7-3,few,TRBJ2-3,CASSSVPAGATQYF,TGTGCCAGCAGCTCGGTCCCAGCAGGGGCGACGCAGTATTTT
TRBD2,TRBV11-1,-,TRBJ2-7,CASSPPSGSTDTQYF,TGTGCCAGCAGTCCACCTAGCGGTAGCACAGATACGCAGTACTTC
-,TRBV7-3,-,TRBJ2-1,CASSSDAFYNEQFF,TGTGCCAGCAGCTCAGATGCCTTCTACAATGAGCAGTTCTTC
-,TRBV12-3/TRBV12-4,once,TRBJ2-7,CASSRSPDRSYEQYF,TGTGCCAGCAGCCGAAGCCCAGACCGCTCCTACGAGCAGTACTTC
-,TRBV7-8,-,TRBJ2-4,CASSLEQLLANEQYF,TGTGCCAGCAGCTTAGAACAACTTCTGGCCAATGAGCAGTACTTC
-,TRBV6-1,many,TRBJ1-1,CASRLTTAGTEAFF,TGTGCCAGCAGACTTACGACCGCCGGCACTGAAGCTTTCTTT
-,TRBV12-3/TRBV12-4,-,TRBJ2-3,CASSLGLPVPGDTQYF,TGTGCCAGCAGTTTAGGGCTCCCGGTCCCAGGGGATACGCAGTATTTT
-,TRBV6-6,-,TRBJ1-1,CATHPPVWNTEAFF,TGTGCCACACATCCCCCGGTTTGGAACACTGAAGCTTTCTTT
-,TRBV28,-,TRBJ2-5,CASSLNNRPKETQYF,TGTGCCAGCAGTTTGAACAACCGACCGAAAGAGACCCAGTACTTC
TRBD2,TRBV24-1,many,TRBJ2-5,CATGLAGGETQYF,TGTGCCACCGGACTAGCGGGAGGAGAGACCCAGTACTTC
-,TRBV6-7,medium-sized,TRBJ2-1,CASSSPQEQFF,TGTGCCAGCAGTTCGCCCCAGGAGCAGTTCTTC
-,TRBV7-8,-,TRBJ2-3,CASSFSFQSTDTQYF,TGTGCCAGCAGCTTCAGCTTTCAGAGCACAGATACGCAGTATTTT
TRBD2,TRBV7-9,-,TRBJ2-7,CASSLPSGSLGEQYF,TGTGCCAGCAGCTTACCCAGCGGGAGCTTGGGCGAGCAGTACTTC
-,TRBV4-3,many,TRBJ2-1,CASSQQSSSYNEQFF,TGCGCCAGCAGCCAACAATCGAGCTCCTACAATGAGCAGTTCTTC
TRBD1,TRBV2,-,TRBJ2-5,CASRRGQGLETQYF,TGTGCCAGCAGAAGGGGACAGGGGTTGGAGACCCAGTACTTC
TRBD2,TRBV7-4,-,TRBJ2-1,CASSLGTSGRGTGEQFF,TGTGCCAGCAGCTTAGGGACTAGCGGGAGGGGGACAGGGGAGCAGTTCTTC
TRBD1,TRBV5-4,many,TRBJ1-2,CASSRGQGEDGYTF,TGTGCCAGCAGCCGTGGACAGGGGGAAGATGGCTACACCTTC
TRBD1,TRBV7-3,-,TRBJ2-1,CASSFTGQGIGEQFF,TGTGCCAGCAGCTTTACCGGACAGGGTATAGGTGAGCAGTTCTTC
TRBD2,TRBV6-1,-,TRBJ2-1,CASSPAGEGYNEQFF,TGTGCCAGCAGTCCCGCGGGAGAAGGTTACAATGAGCAGTTCTTC
-,TRBV24-1,-,TRBJ2-1,CATTLGNEQFF,TGTGCCACCACCTTGGGCAATGAGCAGTTCTTC
-,TRBV7-2,-,TRBJ2-1,CASSLAPPGMYNEQFF,TGTGCCAGCAGCTTAGCGCCCCCAGGGATGTACAATGAGCAGTTCTTC
-,TRBV6-5,-,TRBJ2-7,CASTDKGGRGFILLEQYF,TGTGCCAGTACGGATAAAGGGGGGAGGGGGTTCATTCTCCTGGAGCAGTACTTC
-,TRBV7-4,few,TRBJ2-5,CASSLGSRIGETQYF,TGTGCCAGCAGCTTAGGCTCCCGGATCGGGGAGACCCAGTACTTC
TRBD2,TRBV11-3,many,TRBJ2-1,CASSPGGAKEQFF,TGTGCCAGCAGCCCCGGGGGGGCCAAGGAGCAGTTCTTC
TRBD2,TRBV7-3,few,TRBJ2-1,CASSLGTSPISEQFF,TGTGCCAGCAGCTTAGGGACTAGCCCCATATCGGAGCAGTTCTTC
-,TRBV7-2,few,TRBJ2-3,CASSLGSLVTQYF,TGTGCCAGCAGCTTAGGGTCCCTAGTTACGCAGTATTTT
-,TRBV11-2,medium-sized,TRBJ2-7,CASSLLGPHGQYF,TGTGCCAGCAGCTTATTGGGCCCCCATGGGCAGTACTTC
-,TRBV6-1,-,TRBJ2-7,CASRKRSGDLPYEQYF,TGTGCCAGCAGAAAACGGTCCGGGGACCTTCCCTACGAGCAGTACTTC
TRBD2,TRBV4-1,-,TRBJ2-7,CASSQDKGSGGAYEQYF,TGTGCCAGCAGCCAAGATAAGGGTAGCGGGGGGGCCTACGAGCAGTACTTC
TRBD2,TRBV7-2,few,TRBJ2-7,CASSFTSGSYEQYF,TGTGCCAGCAGCTTCACTAGCGGGAGCTACGAGCAGTACTTC
TRBD2,TRBV7-2,once,TRBJ2-3,CASSLAPTSGAADTQYF,TGTGCCAGCAGCTTAGCCCCGACTAGCGGGGCCGCAGATACGCAGTATTTT
-,TRBV7-6,-,TRBJ1-1,CASSLEQDTEAFF,TGTGCCAGCAGCTTAGAGCAGGACACTGAAGCTTTCTTT
-,TRBV7-2,medium-sized,TRBJ2-7,CASSLGGTHLPSYEQYF,TGTGCCAGCAGCTTAGGTGGGACCCACCTACCCAGCTACGAGCAGTACTTC
TRBD2,TRBV6-1,few,TRBJ2-7,CASRARATSGIYEQYF,TGTGCCAGCAGGGCGCGAGCGACTAGCGGGATCTACGAGCAGTACTTC
TRBD1,TRBV7-6,medium-sized,TRBJ1-3,CASSQWTGAGNTIYF,TGTGCCAGCAGCCAATGGACAGGGGCTGGAAACACCATATATTTT
-,TRBV7-2,-,TRBJ2-7,CASSSWKGGYNEQYF,TGTGCCAGCAGCTCCTGGAAGGGGGGGTACAATGAGCAGTACTTC
-,TRBV7-2,-,TRBJ2-5,CASSSEFEGTETQYF,TGTGCCAGCAGCTCCGAGTTTGAGGGGACGGAGACCCAGTACTTC
-,TRBV6-1,-,TRBJ2-7,CASSETRHNEQYF,TGTGCCAGCAGTGAAACTAGACACAATGAGCAGTACTTC
-,TRBV5-1,few,TRBJ1-1,CASSPDTLNTEAFF,TGCGCCAGCAGCCCGGACACCCTGAACACTGAAGCTTTCTTT
-,TRBV12-3/TRBV12-4,-,TRBJ2-7,CASRGRSDYEQYF,TGTGCCAGCCGAGGGCGTTCGGACTACGAGCAGTACTTC
-,TRBV14,-,TRBJ2-1,CASSHPGGANEQFF,TGTGCCAGCAGCCACCCCGGTGGGGCCAATGAGCAGTTCTTC
-,TRBV2,many,TRBJ2-3,CASSEQGRTDTQYF,TGTGCCAGCAGCGAACAGGGTCGCACAGATACGCAGTATTTT